This T cell receptor (beta chain) was retrieved from a study of beta chain features in type 1 diabetes. Broader study findings: For type 1 diabetes patients, VDJ junctions showed fewer insertions and more deletions. Reads derived from cDNA could over-represent cells showing high TCR expression.

Germline lookup yields CDR1 SGHAT and CDR2 FQDESV (reference sequence). Between the trimmed V and J ends, which lost 6 bases and 4 bases, there was a span of 13 bases. CDR3 size: 14 residues. The entirety of the isolated RNA underwent reverse transcription, so expressed TCRB transcripts were sequenced. TCRdb's table, derived via immunoSEQ multiplex PCR, lists solely in-frame clones and lacks some. The table records under 350,000 clones, 8% of them present only once. In regard to this clone: Antigen: not known.

Sequencing used central memory CD4+ T cells from blood. This clonotype was obtained from a woman aged 18-35 years in good health. The chain has TRBV11-1 and TRBJ2-1; D remains ambiguous. CDR3 in DNA: TGTGCCAGCAGGATATTAGACCCTTACAATGAGCAGTTCTTC. Residues: CASRILDPYNEQFF.